The sequence of this T cell receptor beta chain was determined in a study of blood T cells in healthy people across ages. At the level of the study: Template-switching capture recovered about one barcoded beta molecule per two T cells. Points from the study as a whole: Among T cells, TCR beta diversity per million cells dropped roughly linearly as age rose. In the absence of known donor CMV status, changes in expanded clonotypes were possibly confounded.

This clonotype was counted only a few times. Antigen specificity is unknown. The authors ran a second PCR of about 6 to 11 cycles using a sample-barcoded 5' primer and a J-beta primer mix. A single record per CDR3 protein comes from TCRdb applying MiXCR to the 5' RACE reads. This table has fewer than 2,000,000 distinct CDR3 sequences, 30% to 40% appearing once. This CDR3 contains 15 residues. The trim removed 7 bases at V and 5 bases at J, leaving 13 bases unmatched. Per germline, CDR1 SQVTM and CDR2 ANQGSEA. Each of the donors had roughly 10 milliliters of peripheral blood drawn into EDTA-treated Vacutainer tubes.

The clonotype comes from a human donor in good health. The chain is built from TRBV29-1 and TRBJ1-2; 10 nucleotides align to TRBD1. The sequencing input was blood. In DNA, the CDR3 is TGCAGCGCCCGAGTGAGGGACAGGGGTGGGTATGGCTACACCTTC. Residues: CSARVRDRGGYGYTF.